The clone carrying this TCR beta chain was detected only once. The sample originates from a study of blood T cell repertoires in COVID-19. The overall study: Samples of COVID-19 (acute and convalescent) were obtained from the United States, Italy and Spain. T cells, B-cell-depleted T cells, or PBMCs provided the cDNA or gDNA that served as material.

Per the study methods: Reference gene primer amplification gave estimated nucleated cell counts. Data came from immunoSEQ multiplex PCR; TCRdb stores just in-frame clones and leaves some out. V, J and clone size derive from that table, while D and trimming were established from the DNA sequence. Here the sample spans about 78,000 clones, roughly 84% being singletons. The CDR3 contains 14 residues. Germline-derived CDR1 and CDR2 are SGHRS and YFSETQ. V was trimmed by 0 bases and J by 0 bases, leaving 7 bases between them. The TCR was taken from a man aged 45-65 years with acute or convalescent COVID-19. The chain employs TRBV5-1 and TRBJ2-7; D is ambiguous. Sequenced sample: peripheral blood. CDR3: CASSLGRSSYEQYF. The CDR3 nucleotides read TGCGCCAGCAGCTTGGGACGGAGCTCCTACGAGCAGTACTTC.